The clone carrying this T cell receptor beta chain was seen a few times. The antigen remains undetermined. These data come from a study of blood T cells in healthy people across ages. Study conclusions and caveats: Higher diversity and more naive CD4+ cells were features of long-lived donors, compared to aged donors.

CDR1 is DFQATT and CDR2 is SNEGSKA in the germline V gene (reference sequence). The CDR3 loop spans 13 amino acids. V lost 6 bases and J 0 bases, leaving 9 bases between the germline ends. A sample-barcoded 5' primer and a J-beta primer mix were used in a second PCR of roughly 6 to 11 cycles. TCRdb independently ran MiXCR on the 5' RACE reads; one entry per CDR3 protein. The sample gives 1.5 million to 2 million distinct CDR3 sequences, approximately 28% of which show up once; less than 9.5% is in the top ten. The genes are TRBV20-1 and TRBJ1-5; D remains unclear. The TCR was taken from a woman aged 25 to 45 in good health. Sequencing was done on a sample of blood. CDR3 nucleotides: TGCAGTGCCGGCGTGGGTAGCAATCAGCCCCAGCATTTT. Translated: CSAGVGSNQPQHF.